This T cell receptor (beta chain) was captured in a study of identical twins. Study conclusions and caveats: Within cord blood, abundant beta clonotypes carried fewer insertions, but memory repertoires showed no such trend.

Carrying unique molecular identifiers, the cDNA also gained a universal primer site through template switching. TCRdb reanalysed the 5' RACE reads using MiXCR and keeps one entry per CDR3 protein. This sample yields under 1 million distinct CDR3 sequences, of which roughly 12% are seen a single time; about 1.5% belongs to the top ten. The sample holds a few counts of this clonotype. The antigen remains undetermined. The CDR3 contains 13 residues. Germline V CDR1 and CDR2: SQVTM, ANQGSEA. J was trimmed by 2 bases and V by 5 bases; bases with no gene match: 3. This sample was shared with a second study, whose subject was yellow fever vaccine responses in identical twins. This second report adds: After vaccination, twins' T cell response reportedly seemed partly convergent, partly personalized.

V gene TRBV29-1 combines with J gene TRBJ2-1, with TRBD1 matching over 7 bases. The sequenced sample was PBMCs. The clonotype comes from a woman under 30 in good health. CDR3 sequence: CSVTGATYNEQFF. In DNA form, the CDR3 reads TGCAGCGTTACAGGGGCCACCTACAATGAGCAGTTCTTC.